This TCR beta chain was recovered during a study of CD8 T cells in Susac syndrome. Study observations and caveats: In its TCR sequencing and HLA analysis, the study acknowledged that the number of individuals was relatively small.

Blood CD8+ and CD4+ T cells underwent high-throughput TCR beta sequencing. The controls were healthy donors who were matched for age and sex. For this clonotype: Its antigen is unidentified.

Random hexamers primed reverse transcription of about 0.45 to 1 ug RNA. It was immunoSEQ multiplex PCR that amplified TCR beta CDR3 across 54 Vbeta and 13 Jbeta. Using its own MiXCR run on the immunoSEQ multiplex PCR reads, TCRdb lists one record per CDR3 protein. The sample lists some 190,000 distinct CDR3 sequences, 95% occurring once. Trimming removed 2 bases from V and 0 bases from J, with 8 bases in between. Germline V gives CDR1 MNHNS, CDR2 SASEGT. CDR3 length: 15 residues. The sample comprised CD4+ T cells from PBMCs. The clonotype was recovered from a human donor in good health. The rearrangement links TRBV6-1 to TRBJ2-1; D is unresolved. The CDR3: CASSEMLGSYNEQFF. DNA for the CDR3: TGTGCCAGCAGTGAAATGTTGGGCTCCTACAATGAGCAGTTCTTC.